These 32 T cell receptor beta chains came from one sample sequenced in a study of tumor-infiltrating lymphocytes in localized non-small cell lung cancer. The method was immunoSEQ multiplex PCR; TCRdb's version includes in-frame clones alone and lacks a portion of them. The repertoire holds more than 9,500 clones, with approximately 80% as singletons. The sequenced material came from lung tumor tissue. The receptors were gathered from a human donor with non-small cell lung cancer.

The rearrangement links TRBV5-1 to TRBJ2-7, with D perhaps TRBD1 (6 bases). The CDR3 runs 14 residues. Looked up from germline, CDR1 is SGHRS and CDR2 is YFSETQ. V lost 4 bases to trimming and J lost 0 bases, with 11 bases between them. DNA for the CDR3: TGCGCCAGCAGCCAGGACAGAGACTCCTACGAGCAGTACTTC. Translation: CASSQDRDSYEQYF. The full variable domain, in which reference TRBV5-1 and TRBJ2-7 provide the parts outside the CDR3, is KAGVTQTPRYLIKTRGQQVTLSCSPISGHRSVSWYQQTPGQGLQFLFEYFSETQRNKGNFPGRFSGRQFSNSRSEMNVSTLELGDSALYLCASSQDRDSYEQYFGPGTRLTVT.

The rearrangement uses TRBV4-1 and TRBJ2-7, with 11 bases aligning to TRBD2. Germline trimming cut 0 bases from V and 1 base from J; bases unmatched to any gene: 8. Germline CDR1 and CDR2: MGHRA and YSYEKL. This CDR3 has 18 residues. The CDR3 region has the DNA TGCGCCAGCAGCCAAGATACTAGCGGGGGCCCGCTTTCCTACGAGCAGTACTTC. As protein: CASSQDTSGGPLSYEQYF.

This clone was detected once. The gene calls are TRBV2 and TRBJ2-3, with TRBD2 matching 8 bases. The CDR3 is 18 residues long. Germline V gives CDR1 SNHLY, CDR2 FYNNEI. The V segment lost 5 bases and the J segment 4 bases; nucleotides outside the gene matches: 17. This CDR3 reads CASSSGGLSAGGPDTQYF. The CDR3 DNA reads as TGTGCCAGCAGTAGCGGGGGCCTGAGCGCCGGGGGGCCAGATACGCAGTATTTT.

J is TRBJ1-1 and V is TRBV7-9; maybe TRBD1 (6 bases). Germline CDR1 reads SEHNR; CDR2 reads FQNEAQ (reference sequence). The CDR3 runs to 14 residues. Trimming cost V 6 bases and J 5 bases, with 16 bases left between them. CDR3 sequence: CASRAQGGGTEAFF. The CDR3 DNA reads as TGTGCCAGCAGGGCACAGGGAGGAGGAACTGAAGCTTTCTTT.

This clone has only one observation. This chain uses TRBV11-2 with TRBJ1-6, with 7 bases that match TRBD1. The CDR3 spans 14 residues. Germline V gene data show CDR1 as SGHAT and CDR2 as FQNNGV. V lost 3 bases, J lost 5 bases, and 1 base stayed unmatched. The CDR3 DNA reads as TGTGCCAGCAGCTTCGACAGGGATAATTCACCCCTCCACTTT. This gives the protein CASSFDRDNSPLHF.

The rearrangement joins TRBV5-1 to TRBJ1-5, with a tentative D call TRBD1 (5 bases). The germline V gene has CDR1 SGHRS and CDR2 YFSETQ. V lost 4 bases and J lost 0, with 11 bases in between. The CDR3 totals 15 residues. CDR3 DNA: TGCGCCAGCAGCCGAGACGGGACTAGCAATCAGCCCCAGCATTTT. Translated, it gives CASSRDGTSNQPQHF.

This clone is categorized as medium-sized. The chain has TRBV25-1 and TRBJ1-1; D is undetermined. The germline V gene has CDR1 MGHDK and CDR2 SYGVNS. The CDR3 is 16 amino acids. The germline V and J ends were trimmed by 4 bases and 2 bases, with 17 bases remaining between them. The DNA of the CDR3 is TGTGCCAGCAGTGTACAGTCCTACTTGGGAAACACTGAAGCTTTCTTT. Its translation is CASSVQSYLGNTEAFF.

This chain connects TRBV4-3 to TRBJ2-7, with 8 bases fitting TRBD2. The V segment lost 4 bases and the J segment 2 bases; nucleotides outside the gene matches: 7. This CDR3 region has 15 residues. Germline lookup yields CDR1 LGHNA and CDR2 YSLEER. Here the CDR3 DNA reads TGCGCCAGCAGCCTTTTAGCGGGGTCCGCCTACGAGCAGTACTTC. This codes for CASSLLAGSAYEQYF.

The J gene is TRBJ1-4, the V gene TRBV7-9, with TRBD1 matching over 8 bases. The CDR3 is made up of 19 amino acids. Germline CDR1 is SEHNR and CDR2 is FQNEAQ (reference sequence). The junction had 13 bases not matched to a gene; V was cut back by 2 bases and J by 2 bases. The CDR3 loop is CASSLSFRTGKATNEKLFF. Written as DNA, the CDR3 is TGTGCCAGCAGCTTAAGCTTCAGGACAGGGAAAGCGACTAATGAAAAACTGTTTTTT.

This sequence joins TRBV7-8 and TRBJ1-2; D is perhaps TRBD1 (6 bases). This CDR3 region has 14 residues. V dropped 4 bases and J dropped 2 bases, with 11 bases sitting between them. Germline values: CDR1 SGHVS, CDR2 FQNEAQ. The CDR3 DNA follows: TGTGCCAGCAGCTCAGGGGTAGTCAACTATGGCTACACCTTC. As protein: CASSSGVVNYGYTF.

This clone was observed a handful of times. This chain uses TRBV19 with TRBJ1-1; no definite D call. With 5 bases removed from V and 1 base from J, the gap between germline ends came to 14 bases. Germline-derived CDR1 and CDR2 are LNHDA and SQIVND (reference sequence). This CDR3 spans 15 amino acids. CDR3 nucleotide sequence: TGTGCCAGTAGTGCGAACGTCCAAGGGAACACTGAAGCTTTCTTT. This gives the protein CASSANVQGNTEAFF. Combining the CDR3 with reference TRBV19 and TRBJ1-1 gives the whole variable domain DGGITQSPKYLFRKEGQNVTLSCEQNLNHDAMYWYRQDPGQGLRLIYYSQIVNDFQKGDIAEGYSVSREKKESFPLTVTSAQKNPTAFYLCASSANVQGNTEAFFGQGTRLTVV.

The gene calls are TRBV2 and TRBJ1-5, with TRBD1 matching over 8 bases. Germline V CDR1 and CDR2: SNHLY, FYNNEI. The V gene end was trimmed by 8 bases and the J gene end by 6 bases; junction bases not matched to a gene: 12. The length of the CDR3 is 15 residues. CDR3: CASGPQTGAGQPQHF. In DNA, the CDR3 is TGTGCCAGCGGACCCCAGACAGGGGCAGGTCAGCCCCAGCATTTT.

The chain employs TRBV9 and TRBJ1-3, with no clear D. The germline V and J ends were trimmed by 4 bases and 0 bases, with 5 bases remaining between them. The CDR3 is 13 residues long. CDR1 and CDR2 (germline): SGDLS, YYNGEE. Here the CDR3 reads CASSPYSGNTIYF. The DNA for the CDR3 is TGTGCCAGCAGCCCCTACTCTGGAAACACCATATATTTT. The variable domain in full, completed from reference TRBV9 and TRBJ1-3, reads DSGVTQTPKHLITATGQRVTLRCSPRSGDLSVYWYQQSLDQGLQFLIQYYNGEERAKGNILERFSAQQFPDLHSELNLSSLELGDSALYFCASSPYSGNTIYFGEGSWLTVV.

The V and J genes are TRBV19 and TRBJ2-2; D gene unclear. The CDR3 is made up of 14 amino acids. V gave up 4 bases and J gave up 3 bases, with 9 bases separating them. Germline V lookup: CDR1 LNHDA, CDR2 SQIVND (reference sequence). The CDR3 spells CASSNRLDTGELFF. In nucleotides, the CDR3 is TGTGCCAGTAGTAATCGGCTGGACACCGGGGAGCTGTTTTTT. Supplemented by reference TRBV19 and TRBJ2-2, the full variable domain reads DGGITQSPKYLFRKEGQNVTLSCEQNLNHDAMYWYRQDPGQGLRLIYYSQIVNDFQKGDIAEGYSVSREKKESFPLTVTSAQKNPTAFYLCASSNRLDTGELFFGEGSRLTVL.

Here the CDR3 reads CATSHGGSVFQPQHF. Written as DNA, the CDR3 is TGTGCCACCAGCCACGGCGGGAGTGTCTTTCAGCCCCAGCATTTT. The J gene is TRBJ1-5, the V gene TRBV15; no clear D. There are 15 residues in the CDR3. Per germline, CDR1 LNHNV and CDR2 YYDKDF (reference sequence). The germline V and J ends were trimmed by 5 bases and 6 bases, with 17 bases remaining between them.

CDR3 loop: CASSSLGYEQFF. As DNA, the CDR3 is TGTGCCAGCAGCTCGCTGGGTTATGAGCAGTTCTTC. This chain joins TRBV7-9 and TRBJ2-1; D gene ambiguous. CDR1 and CDR2 (germline): SEHNR, FQNEAQ (reference sequence). Trimming removed 4 bases at V and 8 bases at J, with 9 bases between. CDR3 length: 12 residues.

This clone was detected only once. The chain carries TRBV7-9 and TRBJ2-3, with a tentative D call TRBD2 (5 bases). The germline V gene has CDR1 SEHNR and CDR2 FQNEAQ (reference sequence). The length of the CDR3 is 18 residues. The V end was cut by 4 bases, the J end by 2 bases, with 22 bases between. The CDR3 region is CASSSNDLAYRNTDTQYF. The CDR3, as DNA: TGTGCCAGCAGCTCGAACGATTTAGCGTATCGAAACACAGATACGCAGTATTTT.

The chain has TRBV6-5 and TRBJ2-2; D gene uncertain. The germline CDR1 and CDR2 sequences are MNHEY and SVGAGI. The CDR3 consists of 11 residues. Trimming removed 1 base from V and 7 bases from J, with 1 base in between. CDR3 residues: CASSYFGELFF. The CDR3 nucleotides are TGTGCCAGCAGTTACTTCGGGGAGCTGTTTTTT.

The V gene is TRBV10-3, the J gene TRBJ2-6; TRBD1 is a possible D gene (7 bases). The germline V gene has CDR1 ENHRY and CDR2 SYGVKD. Trimming pared 3 bases from V and 3 bases from J, leaving 21 bases between. This CDR3 comprises 19 residues. The CDR3 reads CAISDGGGFAKFGANVLTF. CDR3 nucleotide sequence: TGTGCCATCAGTGACGGAGGGGGCTTCGCTAAGTTTGGGGCCAACGTCCTGACTTTC.

V and J are TRBV5-5 and TRBJ2-7; 10 nucleotides match TRBD1. V lost 4 bases, J lost 0 bases, and 10 bases stayed unmatched. Germline V gene data show CDR1 as SGHKS and CDR2 as YYEKEE (reference sequence). This CDR3 contains 17 residues. The DNA of the CDR3 is TGTGCCAGCAGCAGGACAGGGGGAAGGTTGACCTCCTACGAGCAGTACTTC. As protein: CASSRTGGRLTSYEQYF.

The V call is TRBV19, the J call TRBJ1-5; D remains unclear. Germline CDR1 and CDR2: LNHDA and SQIVND (reference sequence). The germline V and J ends were trimmed by 6 bases and 7 bases, with 19 bases remaining between them. The CDR3 contains 15 residues. Written as DNA, the CDR3 is TGTGCCAGTAGCCCCTCGGAGGGTCGAGGACAGCCCCAGCATTTT. Translated, it gives CASSPSEGRGQPQHF.

This clone has only a few counts. The chain joins TRBV6-5 to TRBJ1-2, with a possible D match to TRBD1 (5 bases). Germline loops: CDR1 MNHEY, CDR2 SVGAGI. This CDR3 contains 12 residues. Trimming pared 4 bases from V and 4 bases from J, leaving 7 bases between. Here the CDR3 reads CASSSTVYGYTF. CDR3 DNA sequence: TGTGCCAGCAGTTCGACAGTCTATGGCTACACCTTC.

The rearrangement joins TRBV4-2 to TRBJ1-5, with unresolved D. V lost 0 bases and J 0 bases, leaving 12 bases between the germline ends. Germline V lookup: CDR1 LGHNA, CDR2 YNFKEQ. The CDR3 spans 17 residues. This chain's CDR3 is CASSQDLGGGSNQPQHF. CDR3 coding DNA: TGTGCCAGCAGCCAAGATCTAGGTGGAGGTAGCAATCAGCCCCAGCATTTT.

The V and J genes are TRBV14 and TRBJ1-4; unclear D gene. Per germline, CDR1 SGHDN and CDR2 FVKESK. The CDR3 loop spans 13 amino acids. Deletions cut 0 bases from V and 6 bases from J, with 5 bases between. In nucleotides, the CDR3 is TGTGCCAGCAGCCAAGATCGATATGAAAAACTGTTTTTT. It specifies CASSQDRYEKLFF.

This clone was seen a single time. This chain joins TRBV4-2 and TRBJ1-1, with a possible D match to TRBD1 (6 bases). CDR1 and CDR2 from the germline V gene are LGHNA and YNFKEQ. The CDR3 loop spans 15 amino acids. V shed 1 base and J shed 1 base, with 10 bases lying between them. CDR3 loop: CASSQVGGANTEAFF. CDR3 nucleotides: TGTGCCAGCAGCCAAGTCGGGGGGGCGAACACTGAAGCTTTCTTT.

The chain joins TRBV5-6 to TRBJ2-3, with a possible D match to TRBD2 (5 bases). CDR3 size: 17 residues. The germline V gene has CDR1 SGHDT and CDR2 YYEEEE. V lost 4 bases and J 1 base, leaving 19 bases between the germline ends. CDR3 in DNA: TGTGCCAGCAGCGCCCGGGCCTCGCGGGTTGGCACAGATACGCAGTATTTT. Residues: CASSARASRVGTDTQYF.

The chain joins TRBV5-1 to TRBJ2-1, with 10 bases aligning to TRBD1. Germline-derived CDR1 and CDR2 are SGHRS and YFSETQ. The CDR3 consists of 17 residues. After removal of 5 bases from V and 1 base from J, the junction contained 9 bases not matched to a gene. CDR3 in amino acids: CASRGGQGVKSYNEQFF. In DNA form, the CDR3 reads TGCGCCAGCAGGGGCGGACAGGGGGTGAAGTCCTACAATGAGCAGTTCTTC.

The rearrangement links TRBV4-3 to TRBJ2-6; D call uncertain. V shed 1 base and J shed 0 bases, with 4 bases lying between them. The CDR3 consists of 15 residues. Germline V gene sequence: CDR1 LGHNA, CDR2 YSLEER. The CDR3: CASSQGYSGANVLTF. The CDR3 coding sequence is TGCGCCAGCAGCCAAGGGTACTCTGGGGCCAACGTCCTGACTTTC.

This clone was seen only a few times. The chain employs TRBV6-1 and TRBJ2-1; D may be TRBD1 or TRBD2 (7 bases each). The ends were cut back, 10 bases at V and 2 bases at J, with 18 bases in the middle. This CDR3 spans 15 amino acids. Germline V gene lookup returns CDR1 MNHNS and CDR2 SASEGT. The CDR3 protein is CATYRGGSAYNEQFF. The CDR3 nucleotides are TGTGCCACCTACAGGGGAGGGAGCGCCTACAATGAGCAGTTCTTC.

This rearrangement joins TRBV15 to TRBJ2-7, with 10 bases aligning to TRBD1. The junction had 10 bases not matched to a gene; V was cut back by 5 bases and J by 3 bases. Germline-derived CDR1 and CDR2 are LNHNV and YYDKDF (reference sequence). CDR3 length equals 16 residues. CDR3 loop: CATSSSDRGNFYEQYF. CDR3 nucleotides: TGTGCCACCAGCTCCTCGGACAGGGGGAATTTCTACGAGCAGTACTTC.

By frequency in the sample, this clone is large. The chain carries TRBV14 and TRBJ1-1, with D uncertain. This CDR3 spans 16 amino acids. V lost 3 bases and J lost 0, with 14 bases in between. Germline V gene lookup returns CDR1 SGHDN and CDR2 FVKESK. The CDR3 DNA is TGTGCCAGCAGCCAGATTGGCGGAGACATGAACACTGAAGCTTTCTTT. This sequence encodes CASSQIGGDMNTEAFF.

This clone appeared a single time. The V call is TRBV11-2, the J call TRBJ1-5; D gene uncertain. Trimming shortened V by 2 bases and J by 4 bases, and 9 bases separated the two germline ends. From germline, CDR1 is SGHAT and CDR2 FQNNGV. This CDR3 has 14 amino acids. CDR3 loop: CASSLTGINQPQHF. The CDR3 DNA is TGTGCCAGCAGCTTAACGGGTATTAATCAGCCCCAGCATTTT.